The next 5 T cell receptor beta chains were all read from a single sample in a study of shared clonotypes between healthy human individuals. Only in-frame clones appear in the TCRdb table, and some are missing; sequencing was by immunoSEQ multiplex PCR. Of 1.6 million or so clones in the sample, roughly 96% were seen once. The sequenced sample consisted of naive CD4+ T cells sorted from blood. Described subset: CD45RA+ positively selected. Receptors originate from a man aged 25-45 years in good health.

This chain connects TRBV5-4 to TRBJ2-5; D perhaps matches TRBD1 (6 bases). This CDR3 region has 13 residues. Trimming took off 7 bases at V and 2 bases at J, with 12 bases between the two ends. CDR1 is SGHNT, CDR2 YYREEE, per germline (reference sequence). CDR3 region: CASARDKQETQYF. The CDR3 nucleotides read TGTGCCAGCGCCCGGGACAAACAAGAGACCCAGTACTTC.

The chain carries TRBV6-1 and TRBJ1-1; TRBD1 might be the D (5 bases). Per germline, CDR1 MNHNS and CDR2 SASEGT. The CDR3 length is 18 residues. The V end was cut by 4 bases, the J end by 0 bases, with 21 bases between. CDR3 sequence (DNA): TGTGCCAGCAGTGGCCTTAAGGGACGCAAAAAGCTGAACACTGAAGCTTTCTTT. Protein product: CASSGLKGRKKLNTEAFF.

The chain links TRBV6-1 to TRBJ1-5; no clear D. Trimming shortened V by 7 bases and J by 0 bases, and 10 bases separated the two germline ends. The CDR3 extends over 14 amino acids. Germline V CDR1 and CDR2: MNHNS, SASEGT. The CDR3 loop is CASTARNSNQPQHF. CDR3 nucleotides: TGTGCCAGCACCGCCCGAAATAGCAATCAGCCCCAGCATTTT.

The rearrangement uses TRBV28 and TRBJ2-3; weak D call: TRBD2 (7 bases). Per the germline V gene, CDR1 is MDHEN and CDR2 is SYDVKM. Trimming took 1 base from V and 4 from J, leaving 15 bases between them. The CDR3 covers 16 residues. In DNA form, the CDR3 reads TGTGCCAGCAGTTTATACGGGGGGCTGGTCCCAGATACGCAGTATTTT. Amino acids: CASSLYGGLVPDTQYF.

This clone is a singleton in its sample. The chain recombines TRBV5-1 with TRBJ2-2; a weak D match, TRBD2 (5 bases). The CDR3 is 15 amino acids. Per germline, CDR1 SGHRS and CDR2 YFSETQ. Trimming removed 5 bases at V and 4 bases at J, with 15 bases between. The DNA of the CDR3 is TGCGCCAGCAGTACAGACGGACTGCGCACCGGGGAGCTGTTTTTT. Protein: CASSTDGLRTGELFF.